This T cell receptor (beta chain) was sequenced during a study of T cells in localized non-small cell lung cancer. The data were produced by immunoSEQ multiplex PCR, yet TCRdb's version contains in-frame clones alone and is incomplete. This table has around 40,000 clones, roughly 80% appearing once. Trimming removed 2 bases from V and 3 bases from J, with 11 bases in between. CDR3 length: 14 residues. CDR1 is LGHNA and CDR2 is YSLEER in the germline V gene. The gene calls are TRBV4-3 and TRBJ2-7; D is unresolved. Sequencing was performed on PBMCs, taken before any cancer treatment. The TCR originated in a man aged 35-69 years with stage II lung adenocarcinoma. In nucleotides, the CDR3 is TGCGCCAGCAGCCAACGCCGAGGATACTACGAGCAGTACTTC. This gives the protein CASSQRRGYYEQYF.